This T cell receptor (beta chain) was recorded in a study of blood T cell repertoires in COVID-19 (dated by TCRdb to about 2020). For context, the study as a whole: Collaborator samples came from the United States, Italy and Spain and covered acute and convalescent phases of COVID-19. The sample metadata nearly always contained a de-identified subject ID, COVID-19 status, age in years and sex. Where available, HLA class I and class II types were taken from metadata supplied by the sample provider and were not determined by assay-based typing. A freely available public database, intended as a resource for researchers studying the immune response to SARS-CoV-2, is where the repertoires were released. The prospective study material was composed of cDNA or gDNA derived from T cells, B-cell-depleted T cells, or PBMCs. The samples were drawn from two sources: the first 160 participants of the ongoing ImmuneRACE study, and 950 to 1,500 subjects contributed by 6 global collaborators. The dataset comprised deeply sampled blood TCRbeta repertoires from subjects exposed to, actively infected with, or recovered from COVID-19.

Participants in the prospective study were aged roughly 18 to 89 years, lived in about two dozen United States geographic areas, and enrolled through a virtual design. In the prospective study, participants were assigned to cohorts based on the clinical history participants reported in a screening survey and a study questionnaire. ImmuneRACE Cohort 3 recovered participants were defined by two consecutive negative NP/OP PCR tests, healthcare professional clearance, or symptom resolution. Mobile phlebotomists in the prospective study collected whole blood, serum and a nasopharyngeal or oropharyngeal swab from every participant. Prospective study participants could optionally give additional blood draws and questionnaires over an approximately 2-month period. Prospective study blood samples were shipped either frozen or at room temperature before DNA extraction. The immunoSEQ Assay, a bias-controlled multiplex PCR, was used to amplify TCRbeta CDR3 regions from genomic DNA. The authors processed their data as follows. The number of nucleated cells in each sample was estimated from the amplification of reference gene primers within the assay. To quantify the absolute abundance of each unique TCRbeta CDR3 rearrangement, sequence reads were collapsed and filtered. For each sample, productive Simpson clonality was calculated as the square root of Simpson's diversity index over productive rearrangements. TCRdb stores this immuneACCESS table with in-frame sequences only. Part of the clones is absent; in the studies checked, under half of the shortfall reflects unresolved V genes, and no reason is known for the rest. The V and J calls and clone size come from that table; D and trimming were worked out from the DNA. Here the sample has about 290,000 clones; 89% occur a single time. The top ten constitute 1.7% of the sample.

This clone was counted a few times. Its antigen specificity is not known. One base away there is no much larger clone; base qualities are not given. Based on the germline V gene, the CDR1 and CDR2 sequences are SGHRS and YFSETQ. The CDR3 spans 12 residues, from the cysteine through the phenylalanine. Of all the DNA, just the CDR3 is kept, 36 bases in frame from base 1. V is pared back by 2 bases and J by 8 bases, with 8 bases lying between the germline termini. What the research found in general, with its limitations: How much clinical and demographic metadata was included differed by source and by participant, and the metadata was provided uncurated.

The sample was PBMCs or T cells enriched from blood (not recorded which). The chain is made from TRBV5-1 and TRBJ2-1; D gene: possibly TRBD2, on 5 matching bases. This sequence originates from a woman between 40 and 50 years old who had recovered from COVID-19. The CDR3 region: CASSLPGDEQFF. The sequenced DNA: TGCGCCAGCAGCTTACCCGGGGATGAGCAGTTCTTC. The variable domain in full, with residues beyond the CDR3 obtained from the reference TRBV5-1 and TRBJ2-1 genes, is KAGVTQTPRYLIKTRGQQVTLSCSPISGHRSVSWYQQTPGQGLQFLFEYFSETQRNKGNFPGRFSGRQFSNSRSEMNVSTLELGDSALYLCASSLPGDEQFFGPGTRLTVL.